The 26 T cell receptor beta chains below come from one sample, sequenced in a study of beta chain features in type 1 diabetes. The study's findings and limits: In all four CD4+ subsets, TCRB CDR3 length was significantly, moderately reduced in type 1 diabetes.

Every bit of the isolated RNA underwent reverse transcription, so sequencing read expressed TCRB transcripts. Generated by immunoSEQ multiplex PCR, the TCRdb table keeps only in-frame clones and is missing some. The sample includes 150,000 to 200,000 clones, around 8.6% of them seen just once. These receptors' antigens are unknown. The sequencing input was central memory CD4+ T cells from blood. The receptors were sampled from a woman between 18 and 29 years old with type 1 diabetes.

The V call is TRBV19, the J call TRBJ2-5; tentative D call: TRBD1 (5 bases). The CDR3 is 13 residues long. Between the trimmed V and J ends, which lost 4 bases and 5 bases, there was a span of 11 bases. The germline V gene has CDR1 LNHDA and CDR2 SQIVND (reference sequence). The CDR3 DNA sequence: TGTGCCAGTAGTAACCAGGGATACGAGACCCAGTACTTC. Its protein is CASSNQGYETQYF.

This clone was recorded at least ten times. The V gene is TRBV5-1, the J gene TRBJ2-1; possible D gene TRBD2, 6 bases. The V end lost 5 bases, the J end lost 8 bases, and 14 bases lay between the germline ends. CDR1 SGHRS and CDR2 YFSETQ come from the germline V gene. The CDR3 length is 13 residues. The CDR3 DNA reads as TGCGCCAGCAGGCCGGGAGAACAGGATGAGCAGTTCTTC. It translates to CASRPGEQDEQFF.

V is TRBV5-5 and J is TRBJ2-7; D is unresolved. V lost 0 bases and J lost 0, with 7 bases in between. This CDR3 has 14 amino acids. Germline assignment: CDR1 SGHKS and CDR2 YYEKEE (reference sequence). The CDR3 sequence: CASSLDRDSYEQYF. The CDR3 DNA is TGTGCCAGCAGCTTGGACAGAGACTCCTACGAGCAGTACTTC.

This clone is a singleton in its sample. The CDR3 region has the DNA TGCGCCAGCAGCCAAGCGGGACTAGCGGCCAACGAGCAGTACTTC. Translating it yields CASSQAGLAANEQYF. J is TRBJ2-7 and V is TRBV4-1, with 11 bases that match TRBD2. This CDR3 comprises 15 residues. CDR1 is MGHRA and CDR2 is YSYEKL in the germline V gene. Trimming took 1 base from V and 5 from J; bases not matched to a gene: 4.

The J gene is TRBJ2-2, the V gene TRBV2, with TRBD1 matching over 12 bases. The V gene's germline CDR1 is SNHLY and CDR2 FYNNEI. The CDR3 length is 18 residues. J was trimmed by 5 bases and V by 0 bases; bases with no gene match: 7. The CDR3 reads CASSEAPGQGARTGELFF. CDR3 nucleotides: TGTGCCAGCAGTGAAGCCCCGGGACAGGGGGCGAGAACCGGGGAGCTGTTTTTT.

The chain uses TRBV11-2 and TRBJ2-7; perhaps TRBD1 as D (6 bases). Trimming took 1 base from V and 3 from J, leaving 7 bases between them. This CDR3 comprises 13 residues. Germline lookup yields CDR1 SGHAT and CDR2 FQNNGV. The DNA for the CDR3 is TGTGCCAGCAGCTTAGGACAGGTCTACGAGCAGTACTTC. Translating it yields CASSLGQVYEQYF.

The gene calls are TRBV28 and TRBJ1-2; 7 bases line up with TRBD1. CDR1 is MDHEN, CDR2 SYDVKM, per germline. This CDR3 comprises 14 residues. V lost 4 bases and J lost 8; bases outside the gene matches: 10. The CDR3 here is CASSSPQTGLGYTF. The CDR3 DNA follows: TGTGCCAGCAGTTCACCTCAGACAGGGTTGGGCTACACCTTC.

A remark on this clone: Additional DNA sequences in this sample encode the identical CDR3. This sequence joins TRBV11-2 and TRBJ1-5; D gene ambiguous. The CDR3 is 13 amino acids. Germline V lookup: CDR1 SGHAT, CDR2 FQNNGV. V lost 4 bases to trimming and J lost 2 bases, with 6 bases between them. As DNA, the CDR3 is TGTGCCAGCAGCTCCCGGGGCAATCAGCCCCAGCATTTT. Translating it yields CASSSRGNQPQHF.

This rearrangement joins TRBV4-1 to TRBJ2-7; D is unresolved. Deletions cut 2 bases from V and 0 bases from J, with 14 bases between. The CDR3 has 16 amino acids. Germline V gene sequence: CDR1 MGHRA, CDR2 YSYEKL. Here the CDR3 DNA reads TGCGCCAGCAGCCAAACGACACCCCCAAGCTCCTACGAGCAGTACTTC. This encodes CASSQTTPPSSYEQYF.

There are a few counts of this clone. The chain joins TRBV7-9 to TRBJ2-1; 7 bases align to TRBD2. Germline loops: CDR1 SEHNR, CDR2 FQNEAQ (reference sequence). This CDR3 comprises 14 residues. V lost 9 bases, J lost 7 bases, and 12 bases stayed unmatched. The CDR3 spells CASSGTTSVNEQFF. CDR3 in DNA: TGTGCCAGTTCCGGGACTACCTCTGTGAATGAGCAGTTCTTC.

This rearrangement joins TRBV28 to TRBJ2-7; TRBD1 matches 8 bases. Germline V gives CDR1 MDHEN, CDR2 SYDVKM. The CDR3 loop spans 15 amino acids. The V and J ends lost 4 bases and 5 bases, in that order; junction bases with no gene match: 10. CDR3: CASSSSDREVNEQYF. CDR3 coding DNA: TGTGCCAGCAGTTCCTCGGACAGGGAGGTGAACGAGCAGTACTTC.

This clone was recorded a few times. The V and J genes are TRBV18 and TRBJ1-4; TRBD1 agrees at 7 bases. V was clipped by 6 bases and J by 5 bases; unmatched bases: 3. The germline V gene has CDR1 KGHSH and CDR2 LQKENI. The CDR3 is 13 amino acids. The CDR3 DNA sequence: TGTGCCAGCTCCCTGGACAGGAATGAAAAACTGTTTTTT. It yields the protein CASSLDRNEKLFF.

The chain joins TRBV7-9 to TRBJ2-4, with D possibly being TRBD2 (8 bases). V was clipped by 4 bases and J by 13 bases, with 26 bases between them. CDR1 is SEHNR and CDR2 is FQNEAQ in the germline V gene (reference sequence). The CDR3 loop spans 16 amino acids. CDR3 bases: TGTGCCAGCAGCTCCTTCGGGAGGGGGCTTGGTCCCGTCCAGTACTTC. As protein: CASSSFGRGLGPVQYF.

The V gene is TRBV28, the J gene TRBJ2-7; 9 nucleotides align to TRBD1. Losses at the gene ends were 8 bases for V and 5 bases for J; bases not matched to a gene: 7. CDR1 and CDR2 from the germline V gene are MDHEN and SYDVKM. The CDR3 sequence is 13 residues long. The DNA of the CDR3 is TGTGCCAGCCGAGGGACAGGGCGCGACGAGCAGTACTTC. This gives the protein CASRGTGRDEQYF.

There are a few counts of this clone. The rearrangement joins TRBV4-3 to TRBJ2-3, with 14 bases identical to TRBD2. The ends lost 5 bases at V and 5 bases at J; junction bases unmatched: 9. This CDR3 spans 17 amino acids. The germline CDR1 and CDR2 sequences are LGHNA and YSLEER. The CDR3 bases are TGCGCCAGCAGCTCGCGCGGACTAGCGGGAGGAGGAGATACGCAGTATTTT. This codes for CASSSRGLAGGGDTQYF.

The chain carries TRBV5-1 and TRBJ2-7; 11 bases are a match to TRBD2. CDR1 and CDR2 (germline): SGHRS, YFSETQ. The J segment lost 1 base and the V segment lost 0 bases, leaving 0 bases of the junction unmatched. CDR3 size: 15 residues. CDR3 amino acids: CASSLGLAGSYEQYF. CDR3 coding DNA: TGCGCCAGCAGCTTGGGACTAGCGGGATCCTACGAGCAGTACTTC.

This clone was counted between two and nine times. The V and J genes are TRBV15 and TRBJ1-1; D not resolved. Germline CDR1 LNHNV, CDR2 YYDKDF (reference sequence). The CDR3 has 13 residues. Trimming took 0 bases from V and 5 from J, leaving 7 bases between them. This chain's CDR3 is CATSRDRHTEAFF. CDR3 DNA: TGTGCCACCAGCAGAGATAGACATACTGAAGCTTTCTTT.

The rearrangement links TRBV4-1 to TRBJ2-5; D unclear. The CDR3 spans 14 residues. Trimming pared 1 base from V and 5 bases from J, leaving 11 bases between. Per the germline V gene, CDR1 is MGHRA and CDR2 is YSYEKL. CDR3 coding DNA: TGCGCCAGCAGCCAAGCGGTGAATCGGGAGACCCAGTACTTC. It encodes CASSQAVNRETQYF.

The chain has TRBV29-1 and TRBJ1-2, with D uncertain. The germline gives CDR1 SQVTM, CDR2 ANQGSEA. Trimming stripped 5 bases from V and 4 bases from J, with 8 bases between. There are 11 residues in the CDR3. CDR3 in amino acids: CSVSEIYGYTF. The DNA of the CDR3 is TGCAGCGTTTCGGAGATCTATGGCTACACCTTC. Full variable domain (missing parts from reference TRBV29-1 and TRBJ1-2): SAVISQKPSRDICQRGTSLTIQCQVDSQVTMMFWYRQQPGQSLTLIATANQGSEATYESGFVIDKFPISRPNLTFSTLTVSNMSPEDSSIYLCSVSEIYGYTFGSGTRLTVV.

This clone was picked up a small number of times. The V gene is TRBV15, the J gene TRBJ2-2; tentatively, D is TRBD2 (5 bases). Trimming removed 0 bases at V and 5 bases at J, with 13 bases between. This CDR3 region has 16 residues. CDR1 is LNHNV, CDR2 YYDKDF, per germline (reference sequence). The CDR3 DNA is TGTGCCACCAGCAGAGATCCCGGGGTATGGACCGGGGAGCTGTTTTTT. It encodes CATSRDPGVWTGELFF.

The rearrangement links TRBV7-9 to TRBJ1-2; a weak D match, TRBD1 (6 bases). The CDR3 is 12 residues long. The V end lost 5 bases, the J end lost 3 bases, and 7 bases lay between the germline ends. The V gene's germline CDR1 is SEHNR and CDR2 FQNEAQ (reference sequence). CDR3 nucleotide sequence: TGTGCCAGCAGCCCAGGGGACTATGGCTACACCTTC. It specifies CASSPGDYGYTF.

This clone was observed a few times. The chain carries TRBV28 and TRBJ2-1, with TRBD2 matching 9 bases. The J segment lost 2 bases and the V segment lost 6 bases, leaving 5 bases of the junction unmatched. The CDR3 extends over 15 amino acids. From germline, CDR1 is MDHEN and CDR2 SYDVKM. CDR3: CASRRASGAYNEQFF. CDR3 in DNA: TGTGCCAGCAGACGGGCTAGCGGGGCCTACAATGAGCAGTTCTTC.

The chain combines TRBV5-6 with TRBJ1-2, with D possibly matching TRBD1 (6 bases). Germline loops: CDR1 SGHDT, CDR2 YYEEEE. This CDR3 is built from 14 residues. The V end lost 2 bases, the J end lost 4 bases, and 12 bases lay between the germline ends. DNA for the CDR3: TGTGCCAGCAGCTTAGGGACACCTAGCTATGGCTACACCTTC. Translation: CASSLGTPSYGYTF.

The V call is TRBV18, the J call TRBJ1-6; the D gene is possibly TRBD1 (6 bases). The CDR3 contains 15 residues. The V and J ends lost 3 bases and 10 bases respectively, with 16 bases between them. Germline CDR1 KGHSH, CDR2 LQKENI. The CDR3 sequence is CASSPSGAGGSPLHF. The CDR3 region has the DNA TGTGCCAGCTCACCGTCAGGGGCCGGAGGATCACCCCTCCACTTT.

This sequence joins TRBV7-2 and TRBJ2-7, with TRBD2 matching over 9 bases. V lost 5 bases, J lost 4 bases, and 6 bases stayed unmatched. CDR1 is SGHTA, CDR2 FQGNSA, per germline. This CDR3 comprises 14 residues. The DNA of the CDR3 is TGTGCCAGCAGCGTTAGCGGGAGCCAATACGAGCAGTACTTC. This codes for CASSVSGSQYEQYF.

This clone was counted only a few times. This rearrangement joins TRBV28 to TRBJ2-1; 14 nucleotides align to TRBD2. This CDR3 is 17 amino acids long. The trim removed 10 bases at V and 8 bases at J, leaving 16 bases unmatched. Looked up from germline, CDR1 is MDHEN and CDR2 is SYDVKM. CDR3: CAIVSGSTSGRVDEQFF. Here the CDR3 DNA reads TGTGCCATCGTGTCGGGATCGACTAGCGGGAGGGTTGATGAGCAGTTCTTC.